The 23 T cell receptor beta chains below come from one sample, sequenced in a study of T cells in Graves' hyperthyroidism and ophthalmopathy. It was RNA transcripts that yielded the amplified TCR beta CDR3 regions. The study used the HTBI primer set for a first-round RT-PCR of the TCR CDR3. One entry per CDR3 protein, called by TCRdb with MiXCR from the multiplex PCR reads. Of roughly 640,000 distinct CDR3 sequences in the sample, approximately 15% are singletons; the top ten hold 2.5% to 4%. Sequenced input: blood. These receptors originate from a woman aged 35 to 49 with Graves' ophthalmopathy.

This clonotype was recorded many times. The chain couples TRBV28 to TRBJ1-2; D is undetermined. V shed 7 bases and J shed 1 base, with 10 bases lying between them. Germline values: CDR1 MDHEN, CDR2 SYDVKM. There are 13 residues in the CDR3. The CDR3 reads CASTMEVNYGYTF. In nucleotides, the CDR3 is TGTGCCAGCACAATGGAGGTTAACTATGGCTACACCTTC.

This clonotype occurred a few times. The V gene is TRBV6-1, the J gene TRBJ1-2; D is perhaps TRBD1 (6 bases). The germline CDR1 and CDR2 sequences are MNHNS and SASEGT. The CDR3 runs 13 residues. Trimming stripped 7 bases from V and 0 bases from J, with 9 bases between. This CDR3 is CASIGTTNYGYTF. The CDR3 DNA reads TGTGCCAGCATTGGGACAACTAACTATGGCTACACCTTC.

The sample holds a few counts of this clonotype. The V gene is TRBV29-1, the J gene TRBJ2-2; 7 bases fit TRBD1. This CDR3 is built from 13 residues. With 2 bases clipped from V and 5 bases from J, the junction kept 2 bases outside the gene matches. Germline assignment: CDR1 SQVTM and CDR2 ANQGSEA. Written as DNA, the CDR3 is TGCAGCGTTGAAAGACAGGGAACCGGGGAGCTGTTTTTT. Amino acid sequence: CSVERQGTGELFF.

This clonotype was counted between two and nine times. V gene TRBV5-1 combines with J gene TRBJ2-5, with 10 nucleotides matching TRBD2. The CDR3 consists of 15 residues. V gave up 2 bases and J gave up 5 bases; unmatched junction bases: 6. Germline values: CDR1 SGHRS, CDR2 YFSETQ. The CDR3, as DNA: TGCGCCAGCAGCTTTACTAGCGGGATCGGCGAGACCCAGTACTTC. Amino acids: CASSFTSGIGETQYF.

This clonotype occurred many times. CDR3 in amino acids: CASSLIGNTIGETQYF. The DNA of the CDR3 is TGTGCCAGCAGTCTCATAGGAAACACGATCGGGGAGACCCAGTACTTC. This sequence joins TRBV2 and TRBJ2-5; D is uncertain. This CDR3 region has 16 residues. V dropped 5 bases and J dropped 5 bases, with 21 bases sitting between them. Germline V gene data show CDR1 as SNHLY and CDR2 as FYNNEI. Full variable domain (remainder filled in from reference TRBV2 and TRBJ2-5): EPEVTQTPSHQVTQMGQEVILRCVPISNHLYFYWYRQILGQKVEFLVSFYNNEISEKSEIFDDQFSVERPDGSNFTLKIRSTKLEDSAMYFCASSLIGNTIGETQYFGPGTRLLVL.

This clonotype was counted many times. V usage is TRBV11-2 and J usage is TRBJ1-1; the match to TRBD1 covers 7 bases. CDR3 length equals 14 residues. Germline V gives CDR1 SGHAT, CDR2 FQNNGV. Trimming at V came to 5 bases and at J to 3 bases, leaving 6 bases not matched to a gene. CDR3 DNA sequence: TGTGCCAGCAGCCGACAGGGAGGGGACACTGAAGCTTTCTTT. Protein: CASSRQGGDTEAFF. Based on the CDR3 plus reference TRBV11-2 and TRBJ1-1, the full variable domain is EAGVAQSPRYKIIEKRQSVAFWCNPISGHATLYWYQQILGQGPKLLIQFQNNGVVDDSQLPKDRFSAERLKGVDSTLKIQPAKLEDSAVYLCASSRQGGDTEAFFGQGTRLTVV.

This clonotype was detected a few times. The rearrangement uses TRBV2 and TRBJ2-4, with TRBD1 as a possible D gene (5 bases). The CDR3 totals 14 residues. CDR1 and CDR2 from the germline V gene are SNHLY and FYNNEI. The V and J ends lost 3 bases and 5 bases respectively, with 11 bases between them. The CDR3 DNA sequence: TGTGCCAGCAGTGATGCGCAGGGTGAAAACATTCAGTACTTC. Translated: CASSDAQGENIQYF.

V usage is TRBV7-9 and J usage is TRBJ1-2, with 12 positions matching TRBD1. This CDR3 has 16 residues. Trimming cost V 4 bases and J 8 bases; bases outside gene matches: 11. Germline V lookup: CDR1 SEHNR, CDR2 FQNEAQ (reference sequence). DNA of the CDR3: TGTGCCAGCAGCTCCGCTCTGGGACAGGGGGCGGGAGGCTACACCTTC. It yields the protein CASSSALGQGAGGYTF.

The chain employs TRBV6-1 and TRBJ1-5; D remains ambiguous. The CDR3 has 15 residues. V was pared by 1 base and J by 1 base, with 8 bases between. Germline V gene data show CDR1 as MNHNS and CDR2 as SASEGT. The CDR3 protein is CASSEGGWSNQPQHF. The CDR3 nucleotides read TGTGCCAGCAGTGAAGGGGGTTGGAGCAATCAGCCCCAGCATTTT.

This clonotype was seen more than once but under ten times. The V gene is TRBV9, the J gene TRBJ2-3; no firm D call. The CDR3 extends over 12 amino acids. Looked up from germline, CDR1 is SGDLS and CDR2 is YYNGEE. Trimming stripped 7 bases from V and 6 bases from J, with 12 bases between. For the CDR3, the DNA is TGTGCCAGCGGGCTAGGGCGGGATACGCAGTATTTT. Its translation: CASGLGRDTQYF.

This clonotype was counted many times. The DNA for the CDR3 is TGTGCCAGCAGCCGGTTCACGAGCGGAAACTCCTATGGCTACACCTTC. It translates to CASSRFTSGNSYGYTF. The chain recombines TRBV3-1 with TRBJ1-2; the D is unclear. Germline loops: CDR1 LGHDT, CDR2 YNNKEL (reference sequence). This CDR3 spans 16 amino acids. The germline V and J ends were trimmed by 4 bases and 4 bases, with 19 bases remaining between them.

V and J are TRBV12-3 or TRBV12-4 and TRBJ2-2; D possibly matches TRBD1 or TRBD2 (6 bases each). V lost 6 bases, J lost 6 bases, and 14 bases lay in between. The CDR3 has 14 residues. Written as DNA, the CDR3 is TGTGCCAGCAGCCGGGGGACAAGGGCCGGGGAGCTGTTTTTT. Encoded protein: CASSRGTRAGELFF.

This clonotype was seen many times. The chain couples TRBV20-1 to TRBJ1-2; D is possibly TRBD1 (5 bases). This CDR3 region has 12 residues. CDR1 is DFQATT, CDR2 SNEGSKA, per germline (reference sequence). With 6 bases removed from V and 2 bases from J, the gap between germline ends came to 10 bases. CDR3 DNA sequence: TGCAGTGCACCGACAGTGAACTATGGCTACACCTTC. Its translation: CSAPTVNYGYTF.

This clonotype showed up many times. The rearrangement uses TRBV3-1 and TRBJ1-2; D ambiguous. CDR3 size: 14 residues. From germline, CDR1 is LGHDT and CDR2 YNNKEL (reference sequence). V dropped 4 bases and J dropped 4 bases, with 13 bases sitting between them. CDR3 protein: CASSPGTGVYGYTF. CDR3 DNA: TGTGCCAGCAGCCCCGGCACCGGGGTCTATGGCTACACCTTC.

This clonotype showed up many times. The rearrangement uses TRBV30 and TRBJ2-3, with 9 positions matching TRBD2. This CDR3 region has 15 residues. Per germline, CDR1 GTSNPN and CDR2 SVGIG (reference sequence). The J segment lost 4 bases and the V segment lost 3 bases, leaving 8 bases of the junction unmatched. The CDR3 DNA sequence: TGTGCCTGGAGGATTAGCGGGAGTGGAGCAGATACGCAGTATTTT. Protein: CAWRISGSGADTQYF.

This clonotype has a count of ten or more. Written as DNA, the CDR3 is TGCAGTGCTAGAGATAGGCCCGATAGTAGCGGCTACACCTTC. Its protein product is CSARDRPDSSGYTF. This chain links TRBV20-1 with TRBJ1-2; D is unresolved. Looked up from germline, CDR1 is DFQATT and CDR2 is SNEGSKA (reference sequence). V was clipped by 0 bases and J by 8 bases, with 16 bases between them. The length of the CDR3 is 14 residues.

This clonotype was seen repeatedly, ten times or more. The chain recombines TRBV20-1 with TRBJ1-6, with TRBD1 matching 10 bases. The CDR3 runs 17 residues. Germline V gene sequence: CDR1 DFQATT, CDR2 SNEGSKA (reference sequence). With V trimmed by 0 bases and J by 9 bases, 11 bases remained unmatched. The CDR3 DNA follows: TGCAGTGCTAGAGATGTGCGAAGGACAGGGGGAAGTTCACCCCTCCACTTT. This codes for CSARDVRRTGGSSPLHF.

The table lists this clonotype with a few counts. This chain links TRBV10-1 with TRBJ1-3; D is ambiguous. The germline CDR1 and CDR2 sequences are WNHNN and SYGVQD (reference sequence). The germline V and J ends were trimmed by 0 bases and 3 bases, with 3 bases remaining between them. CDR3 size: 13 residues. DNA of the CDR3: TGCGCCAGCAGTGAGTCGCTTGGAAACACCATATATTTT. This sequence encodes CASSESLGNTIYF.

Written as DNA, the CDR3 is TGCAGTGCTACCCGGGACAGTAACAACTACGAGCAGTACTTC. Translating gives CSATRDSNNYEQYF. The chain couples TRBV20-1 to TRBJ2-7, with 7 bases matching TRBD1. CDR1 and CDR2 (germline): DFQATT, SNEGSKA (reference sequence). V dropped 4 bases and J dropped 3; count of bases not matched to a gene: 9. The CDR3 loop spans 14 amino acids.

CDR3 sequence: CSARRGTAYEQYF. As DNA, the CDR3 is TGCAGTGCCAGGAGAGGGACAGCTTACGAGCAGTACTTC. The J gene is TRBJ2-7, the V gene TRBV20-1, with 7 bases identical to TRBD1. The CDR3 spans 13 residues. With V trimmed by 6 bases and J by 4 bases, 9 bases remained unmatched. In germline, CDR1 is DFQATT, CDR2 SNEGSKA (reference sequence).

This clonotype showed up many times. The CDR3 loop is CASSFNSGMNTGELFF. As DNA, the CDR3 is TGTGCCAGCAGTTTTAATAGCGGGATGAACACCGGGGAGCTGTTTTTT. This rearrangement joins TRBV27 to TRBJ2-2; TRBD2 matches at 8 bases. V lost 3 bases, J lost 1 base, and 4 bases stayed unmatched. The CDR3 extends over 16 amino acids. Germline assignment: CDR1 MNHEY and CDR2 SMNVEV (reference sequence).

On this clonotype: This may be a read error, as it is one base from a much larger clone. V and J are TRBV7-3 and TRBJ2-5, with a possible D match to TRBD2 (6 bases). Germline CDR1 and CDR2: SGHTA and FQGTGA. The CDR3 spans 13 residues. Trimming removed 2 bases at V and 9 bases at J, with 13 bases between. The CDR3 loop is CASSLARETAQYF. DNA of the CDR3: TGTGCCAGCAGCTTAGCGCGGGAAACGGCCCAGTACTTC.

Many counts were recorded for this clonotype. The gene calls are TRBV11-2 and TRBJ2-7; D may match TRBD1 or TRBD2 (6 bases each). The CDR3 runs to 15 residues. Germline CDR1 reads SGHAT; CDR2 reads FQNNGV. Deletions cut 5 bases from V and 1 base from J, with 15 bases between. The chain's CDR3 is CASSLTSQGSYEQYF. The CDR3, as DNA: TGTGCCAGCAGCCTTACTAGCCAGGGGTCCTACGAGCAGTACTTC.